Below are 5 T cell receptor beta chains sequenced from a single sample in a study of read filtering for tumor transcriptome and immune sequencing (dated by TCRdb to about 2020). These reads were obtained on an Illumina HiSeq 4000. Starting from roughly 410 ng RNA, TCR libraries were constructed with the Immunoverse kit using molecular barcoded adaptors that cover the alpha/delta and beta/gamma chains. TCRdb ran its own pipeline on the public reads, namely fastp trimming at Q25 and MiXCR clone calling, and kept in-frame beta chains. Each entry merges the rows of one CDR3 protein and shows their most common DNA and genes. For this sample the table gives about 58,000 distinct CDR3 sequences, of which 9% to 15% were detected only once. The ten largest clones take up 16% of the sample. The sequenced sample consisted of a population of CD138-negative cells sorted from bone marrow. The meaning of the sample's cell subset or site label: bone marrow mononuclear cells depleted of CD138+ plasma/myeloma cells by negative magnetic selection. The receptors here all came from a donor at least 40 years old with multiple myeloma.

This clonotype was observed many times. The genes are TRBV4-1 and TRBJ2-1, with 8 bases lining up with TRBD2. Trimming at V came to 0 bases and at J to 8 bases, leaving 0 bases not matched to a gene. The CDR3 length is 13 residues. Germline CDR1 reads MGHRA; CDR2 reads YSYEKL. Here the CDR3 reads CASSQDSGDEQFF. The DNA of the CDR3 is TGCGCCAGCAGCCAAGATAGCGGGGATGAGCAGTTCTTC.

Note on this clonotype: This may be a read error: a much more frequent sequence differs by one nucleotide. The chain has TRBV7-3 and TRBJ2-5; D unclear. Germline V gene lookup returns CDR1 SGHTA and CDR2 FQGTGA. The CDR3 runs 15 residues. For the CDR3, the DNA is TGTGCCAGCATCCGGACGTACCAGATCCAAGGGACCCAGTACTTC. Translated, it gives CASIRTYQIQGTQYF.

This clonotype was detected ten times or more. The gene calls are TRBV20-1 and TRBJ1-5; no clear D. The length of the CDR3 is 15 residues. Germline V gene lookup returns CDR1 DFQATT and CDR2 SNEGSKA (reference sequence). The V and J ends lost 0 bases and 2 bases respectively, with 11 bases between them. As DNA, the CDR3 is TGCAGTGCTAGAGATCGGCAGGCTGGCAATCAGCCCCAGCATTTT. It codes for CSARDRQAGNQPQHF.

The table lists this clonotype with many counts. The CDR3 sequence: CASSFTGLGSIHEQFF. DNA of the CDR3: TGTGCCAGCAGCTTCACGGGACTAGGTAGCATTCATGAGCAGTTCTTC. This chain connects TRBV9 to TRBJ2-1; 8 bases are shared with TRBD2. The CDR3 extends over 16 amino acids. The V and J ends lost 4 bases and 8 bases, in that order; junction bases with no gene match: 14. CDR1 is SGDLS, CDR2 YYNGEE, per germline.

This clonotype was seen at least ten times. The chain employs TRBV6-1 and TRBJ1-5; 7 bases map to TRBD1. J was trimmed by 3 bases and V by 5 bases; bases with no gene match: 4. The germline V gene has CDR1 MNHNS and CDR2 SASEGT. The CDR3 spans 14 residues. The DNA for the CDR3 is TGTGCCAGCAGTCGAGGGGGCACCAATCAGCCCCAGCATTTT. Translated: CASSRGGTNQPQHF.